These 23 T cell receptor beta chains came from one sample sequenced in a study of blood T cell repertoires in COVID-19. Sequencing used immunoSEQ multiplex PCR; TCRdb keeps in-frame clones, though not all of them. The repertoire holds roughly 110,000 clones, about 89% seen once, with 15% to 20% in the top ten. The sample consisted of peripheral blood. Source of these receptors: a human donor with acute or convalescent COVID-19. The donor label of this sample is uncertain.

This rearrangement joins TRBV24-1 to TRBJ1-1, with 7 bases identical to TRBD1. The junction had 7 bases not matched to a gene; V was cut back by 9 bases and J by 13 bases. There are 10 residues in the CDR3. CDR1 is KGHDR and CDR2 is SFDVKD in the germline V gene. CDR3 sequence: CATPDRCDFF. The DNA for the CDR3 is TGTGCCACCCCGGACAGGTGCGATTTCTTT.

This chain uses TRBV7-3 with TRBJ2-7; TRBD1 is a possible D gene (7 bases). Germline-derived CDR1 and CDR2 are SGHTA and FQGTGA. The length of the CDR3 is 11 residues. The V end lost 5 bases, the J end lost 7 bases, and 9 bases lay between the germline ends. CDR3 protein: CASSQGGEQYF. The CDR3 nucleotides are TGTGCCAGCAGCCAGGGGGGTGAGCAGTACTTC.

V is TRBV4-2 and J is TRBJ1-1; TRBD1 might be the D (6 bases). Trimming cost V 4 bases and J 1 base, with 16 bases left between them. CDR1 is LGHNA, CDR2 YNFKEQ, per germline. The CDR3 runs to 16 residues. CDR3 protein: CASSPPRKQGNTEAFF. In DNA, the CDR3 is TGTGCCAGCAGCCCACCACGGAAACAGGGGAACACTGAAGCTTTCTTT.

The CDR3: CASSPDRLDYGYTF. Here the CDR3 DNA reads TGCGCCAGCAGCCCCGACAGGCTTGACTATGGCTACACCTTC. The V call is TRBV5-1, the J call TRBJ1-2; weak D call: TRBD1 (6 bases). The ends were cut back, 4 bases at V and 3 bases at J, with 13 bases in the middle. CDR1 is SGHRS and CDR2 is YFSETQ in the germline V gene. This CDR3 spans 14 amino acids.

The V call is TRBV5-1, the J call TRBJ1-1; D perhaps matches TRBD1 (6 bases). Trimming shortened V by 4 bases and J by 1 base, and 8 bases separated the two germline ends. The CDR3 is 13 amino acids. CDR1 SGHRS and CDR2 YFSETQ come from the germline V gene. The CDR3 sequence is CASSEQGNTEAFF. The CDR3 nucleotides read TGCGCCAGCAGCGAACAGGGGAACACTGAAGCTTTCTTT.

V gene TRBV5-1 combines with J gene TRBJ1-4, with D possibly matching TRBD1 (6 bases). From germline, CDR1 is SGHRS and CDR2 YFSETQ. Trimming took off 3 bases at V and 11 bases at J, with 17 bases between the two ends. There are 14 residues in the CDR3. CDR3 coding DNA: TGCGCCAGCAGCTATGGGTACAGGGAGGGTAAACTGTTTTTT. Residues: CASSYGYREGKLFF.

This clone was found once. The chain links TRBV5-1 to TRBJ1-1, with 7 bases aligning to TRBD1. This CDR3 spans 13 amino acids. The germline gives CDR1 SGHRS, CDR2 YFSETQ. V lost 0 bases to trimming and J lost 7 bases; unmatched junction nucleotides: 3. The CDR3 reads CASSLGDRSEAFF. The CDR3, as DNA: TGCGCCAGCAGCTTGGGGGACAGAAGTGAAGCTTTCTTT.

The rearrangement uses TRBV6-2 or TRBV6-3 and TRBJ1-1; D call uncertain. This CDR3 comprises 12 residues. Germline V CDR1 and CDR2: MNHEY, SVGEGT. Trimming shortened V by 4 bases and J by 7 bases, and 10 bases separated the two germline ends. The CDR3 reads CASSWLRNEAFF. The CDR3 DNA reads TGTGCCAGCAGTTGGCTTCGAAATGAAGCTTTCTTT.

This clone occurred once. The genes are TRBV5-5 and TRBJ2-1, with 9 positions matching TRBD1. The CDR3 spans 15 residues. Germline trimming cut 4 bases from V and 2 bases from J; bases unmatched to any gene: 4. Looked up from germline, CDR1 is SGHKS and CDR2 is YYEKEE (reference sequence). This CDR3 is CASSARQGAYNEQFF. The DNA of the CDR3 is TGTGCCAGCAGCGCCCGACAGGGGGCCTACAATGAGCAGTTCTTC.

This clone occurred once. The chain links TRBV10-3 to TRBJ2-7, with a possible D match to TRBD2 (6 bases). This CDR3 contains 15 residues. With 10 bases removed from V and 3 bases from J, the gap between germline ends came to 22 bases. Germline values: CDR1 ENHRY, CDR2 SYGVKD. CDR3 DNA: TGTGCCACCAGATCCCCCCTAGGCGGGAACTACGAGCAGTACTTC. Encoded protein: CATRSPLGGNYEQYF.

CDR3 sequence: CASSSRDSVLGYTF. CDR3 bases: TGCGCCAGCAGCTCCCGGGACTCAGTCCTTGGCTACACCTTC. The V call is TRBV5-1, the J call TRBJ1-2; perhaps TRBD1 as D (5 bases). The V gene's germline CDR1 is SGHRS and CDR2 YFSETQ. The CDR3 covers 14 residues. V was clipped by 3 bases and J by 7 bases, with 16 bases between them.

The V call is TRBV7-9, the J call TRBJ1-2; the match to TRBD1 covers 10 bases. The CDR3 has 13 residues. The germline gives CDR1 SEHNR, CDR2 FQNEAQ (reference sequence). With V trimmed by 5 bases and J by 9 bases, 6 bases remained unmatched. CDR3 in DNA: TGTGCCAGCAGCCCCTGGACAGGGGGAAGCTACACCTTC. Amino acids: CASSPWTGGSYTF.

The chain is built from TRBV9 and TRBJ1-3; the D gene is possibly TRBD1 (5 bases). The CDR3 spans 16 residues. The V and J ends lost 3 bases and 2 bases respectively, with 15 bases between them. CDR1 and CDR2 from the germline V gene are SGDLS and YYNGEE. The CDR3 region is CASSATTGTAGNTIYF. CDR3 sequence (DNA): TGTGCCAGCAGCGCTACTACCGGGACTGCTGGAAACACCATATATTTT.

A note on this clone: Other DNA sequences in this sample translate to the same CDR3. V usage is TRBV6-5 and J usage is TRBJ1-1, with TRBD1 as a possible D gene (6 bases). V was pared by 6 bases and J by 6 bases, with 8 bases between. There are 11 residues in the CDR3. The germline V gene has CDR1 MNHEY and CDR2 SVGAGI. The CDR3 is CASSHRAEAFF. The CDR3 coding sequence is TGTGCCAGCAGCCACAGGGCTGAAGCTTTCTTT.

The chain links TRBV7-2 to TRBJ2-1; 11 positions match TRBD2. In germline, CDR1 is SGHTA, CDR2 FQGNSA. The V segment lost 5 bases and the J segment 10 bases; nucleotides outside the gene matches: 10. The CDR3 has 15 residues. CDR3 bases: TGTGCCAGCAGCACCGGGACTAGCGGCATCTCGGAGCAGTTCTTC. Its translation: CASSTGTSGISEQFF.

V gene TRBV5-1 combines with J gene TRBJ1-2; D is possibly TRBD1 (5 bases). The germline V and J ends were trimmed by 3 bases and 7 bases, with 13 bases remaining between them. Germline CDR1 reads SGHRS; CDR2 reads YFSETQ. The CDR3 length is 13 residues. CDR3 sequence (DNA): TGCGCCAGCAGCTGGTCGGGGGAGGGTGGCTACACCTTC. Its protein product is CASSWSGEGGYTF.

A word on this clone: This same CDR3 is encoded by further DNA sequences in the sample. The rearrangement links TRBV20-1 to TRBJ1-1; D unclear. From germline, CDR1 is DFQATT and CDR2 SNEGSKA (reference sequence). This CDR3 comprises 14 residues. The V end was cut by 3 bases, the J end by 4 bases, with 15 bases between. The DNA for the CDR3 is TGCAGTGCTAGTCGCGGCGGCGTAGGCACTGAAGCTTTCTTT. It translates to CSASRGGVGTEAFF.

This clone was seen a handful of times. The rearrangement joins TRBV7-9 to TRBJ1-1, with D possibly TRBD1 on 6 matching bases. CDR3 length equals 13 residues. Per germline, CDR1 SEHNR and CDR2 FQNEAQ (reference sequence). With 3 bases removed from V and 5 bases from J, the gap between germline ends came to 10 bases. The CDR3 DNA reads as TGTGCCAGCAGCTTCCAGGGGAAGACTGAAGCTTTCTTT. This encodes CASSFQGKTEAFF. The entire variable domain, with the rest obtained from reference TRBV7-9 and TRBJ1-1, is as follows: DTGVSQNPRHKITKRGQNVTFRCDPISEHNRLYWYRQTLGQGPEFLTYFQNEAQLEKSRLLSDRFSAERPKGSFSTLEIQRTEQGDSAMYLCASSFQGKTEAFFGQGTRLTVV.

DNA of the CDR3: TGTGCCAGCAGCACCAGCGGGACGAGCTACAATGAGCAGTTCTTC. Protein product: CASSTSGTSYNEQFF. This chain joins TRBV7-3 and TRBJ2-1; 7 positions agree with TRBD2. The CDR3 runs 15 residues. From germline, CDR1 is SGHTA and CDR2 FQGTGA. J gave up 3 bases and V 5 bases, and 7 bases lay outside the gene matches.

This sequence joins TRBV18 and TRBJ2-3, with D unclear. Trimming removed 4 bases at V and 2 bases at J, with 10 bases between. Germline values: CDR1 KGHSH, CDR2 LQKENI. The CDR3 covers 14 residues. CDR3 loop: CASSLQLDTDTQYF. In DNA, the CDR3 is TGTGCCAGCTCACTGCAACTCGACACAGATACGCAGTATTTT.

The V gene is TRBV12-5, the J gene TRBJ2-3, with 9 nucleotides matching TRBD2. The CDR3 totals 20 residues. The V gene's germline CDR1 is LGHNT and CDR2 FRNRAP. The J segment lost 0 bases and the V segment lost 3 bases, leaving 16 bases of the junction unmatched. The CDR3 coding sequence is TGTGCTAGTGGTTTAGGGATAGCGGGGGCCCTATTTATTAGCACAGATACGCAGTATTTT. Residues: CASGLGIAGALFISTDTQYF.

This rearrangement joins TRBV5-4 to TRBJ2-7; D remains unclear. The CDR3 runs to 14 residues. V was pared by 1 base and J by 3 bases, with 11 bases between. Germline V gene data show CDR1 as SGHNT and CDR2 as YYREEE (reference sequence). The CDR3 nucleotides are TGTGCCAGCAGCTTGCTCGCGGATAGCTACGAGCAGTACTTC. Translated, it gives CASSLLADSYEQYF.

The chain carries TRBV18 and TRBJ2-2; TRBD2 matches 7 bases. Trimming took 5 bases from V and 5 from J; bases not matched to a gene: 11. This CDR3 spans 16 amino acids. Germline values: CDR1 KGHSH, CDR2 LQKENI. The CDR3 protein is CASSAAGTTFTGELFF. The CDR3 DNA is TGTGCCAGCTCAGCTGCCGGGACTACTTTTACCGGGGAGCTGTTTTTT.